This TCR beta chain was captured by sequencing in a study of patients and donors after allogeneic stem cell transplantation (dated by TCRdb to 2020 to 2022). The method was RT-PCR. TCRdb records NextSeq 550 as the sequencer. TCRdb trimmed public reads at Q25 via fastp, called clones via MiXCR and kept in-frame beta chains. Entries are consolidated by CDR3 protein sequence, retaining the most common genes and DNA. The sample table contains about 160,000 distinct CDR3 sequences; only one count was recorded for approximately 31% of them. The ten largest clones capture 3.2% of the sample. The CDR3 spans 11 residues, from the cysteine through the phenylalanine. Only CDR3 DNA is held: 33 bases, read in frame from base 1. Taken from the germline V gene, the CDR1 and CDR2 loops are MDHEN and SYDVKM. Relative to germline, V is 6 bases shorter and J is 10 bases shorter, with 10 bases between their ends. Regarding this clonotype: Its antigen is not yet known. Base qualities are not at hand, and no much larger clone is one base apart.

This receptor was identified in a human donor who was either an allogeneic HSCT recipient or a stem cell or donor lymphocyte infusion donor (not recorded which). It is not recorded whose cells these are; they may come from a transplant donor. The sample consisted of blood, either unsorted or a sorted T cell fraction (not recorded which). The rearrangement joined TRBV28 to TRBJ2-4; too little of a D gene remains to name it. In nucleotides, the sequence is TGTGCCAGCAGCCGTCTAGAAATTCAGTACTTC. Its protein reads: CASSRLEIQYF.